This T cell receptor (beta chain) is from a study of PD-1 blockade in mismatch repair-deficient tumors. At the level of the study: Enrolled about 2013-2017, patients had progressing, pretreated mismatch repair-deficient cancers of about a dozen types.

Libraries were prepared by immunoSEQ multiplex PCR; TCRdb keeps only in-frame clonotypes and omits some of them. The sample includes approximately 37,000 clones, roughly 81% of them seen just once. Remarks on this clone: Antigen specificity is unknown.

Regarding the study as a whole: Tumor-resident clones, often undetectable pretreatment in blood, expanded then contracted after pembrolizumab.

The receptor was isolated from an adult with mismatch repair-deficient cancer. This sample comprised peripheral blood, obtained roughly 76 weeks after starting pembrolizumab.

DNA for the CDR3: TGTGCCAGTAGCGGGGGACAGCGTCTCTATGGCTACACCTTC. It codes for CASSGGQRLYGYTF. The rearrangement joins TRBV19 to TRBJ1-2; 7 nucleotides match TRBD1. This CDR3 is built from 14 residues. Germline CDR1 reads LNHDA; CDR2 reads SQIVND (reference sequence). V shed 6 bases and J 4 bases; nucleotides not matched to a gene: 8. The full variable domain, completed using reference TRBV19 and TRBJ1-2, is DGGITQSPKYLFRKEGQNVTLSCEQNLNHDAMYWYRQDPGQGLRLIYYSQIVNDFQKGDIAEGYSVSREKKESFPLTVTSAQKNPTAFYLCASSGGQRLYGYTFGSGTRLTVV.